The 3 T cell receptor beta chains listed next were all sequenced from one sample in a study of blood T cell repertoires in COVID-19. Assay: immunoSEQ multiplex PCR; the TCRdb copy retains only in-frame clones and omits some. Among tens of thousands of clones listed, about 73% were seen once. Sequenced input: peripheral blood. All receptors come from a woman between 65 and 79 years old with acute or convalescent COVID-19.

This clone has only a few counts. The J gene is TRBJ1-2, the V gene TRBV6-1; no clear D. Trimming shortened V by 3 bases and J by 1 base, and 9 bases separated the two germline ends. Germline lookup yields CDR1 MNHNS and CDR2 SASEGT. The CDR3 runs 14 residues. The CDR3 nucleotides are TGTGCCAGCAGTGACGGCGCTAGTAACTATGGCTACACCTTC. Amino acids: CASSDGASNYGYTF.

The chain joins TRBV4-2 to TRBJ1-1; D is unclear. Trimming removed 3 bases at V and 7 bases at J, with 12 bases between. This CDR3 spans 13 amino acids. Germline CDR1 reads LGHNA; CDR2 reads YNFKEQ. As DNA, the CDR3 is TGTGCCAGCAGCCAGTCGACGGGTCATGAAGCTTTCTTT. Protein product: CASSQSTGHEAFF.

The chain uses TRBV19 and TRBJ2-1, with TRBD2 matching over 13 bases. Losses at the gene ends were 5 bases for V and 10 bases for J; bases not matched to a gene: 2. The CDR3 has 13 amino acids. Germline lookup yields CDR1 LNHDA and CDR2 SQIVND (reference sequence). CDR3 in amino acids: CASSGLAGDEQFF. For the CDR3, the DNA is TGTGCCAGTAGTGGACTAGCGGGAGACGAGCAGTTCTTC.